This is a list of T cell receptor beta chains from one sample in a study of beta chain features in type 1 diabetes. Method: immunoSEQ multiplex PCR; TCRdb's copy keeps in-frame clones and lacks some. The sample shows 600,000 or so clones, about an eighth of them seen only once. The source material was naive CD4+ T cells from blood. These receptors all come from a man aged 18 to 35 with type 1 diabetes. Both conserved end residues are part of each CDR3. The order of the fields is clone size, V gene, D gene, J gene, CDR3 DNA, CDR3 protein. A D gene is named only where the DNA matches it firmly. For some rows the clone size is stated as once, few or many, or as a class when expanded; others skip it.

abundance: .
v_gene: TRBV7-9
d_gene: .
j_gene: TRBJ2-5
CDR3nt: TGTGCCAGCAGCTTAGCGGGAACTTACCAAGAGACCCAGTACTTC
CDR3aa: CASSLAGTYQETQYF

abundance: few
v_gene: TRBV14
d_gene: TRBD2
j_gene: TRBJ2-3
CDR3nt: TGTGCCAGCAAGGGACTAGCGAGCCAGGGGGCGCAGTATTTT
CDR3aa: CASKGLASQGAQYF

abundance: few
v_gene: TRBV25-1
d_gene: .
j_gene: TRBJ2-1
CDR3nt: TGTGCCAGCAGTGAATCGCCAAGTAATGAGCAGTTCTTC
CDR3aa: CASSESPSNEQFF

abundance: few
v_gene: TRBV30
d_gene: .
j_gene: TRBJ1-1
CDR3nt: TGTGCCTGGAGTGACTCGGGAGGAAGGGCTGCTTTCTTT
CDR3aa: CAWSDSGGRAAFF

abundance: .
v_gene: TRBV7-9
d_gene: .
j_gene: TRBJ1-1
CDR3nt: TGTGCCAGCAGCGTCAAAACAGTGAACACTGAAGCTTTCTTT
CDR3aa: CASSVKTVNTEAFF

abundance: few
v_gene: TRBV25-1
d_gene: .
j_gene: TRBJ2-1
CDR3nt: TGTGCCAGCAGTGAATCACTACGTGAGCAGTTCTTC
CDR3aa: CASSESLREQFF

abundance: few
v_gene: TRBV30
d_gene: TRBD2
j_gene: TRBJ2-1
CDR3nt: TGTGCCTTTTATAGCGGGAGTGATGAGCAGTTCTTC
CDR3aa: CAFYSGSDEQFF

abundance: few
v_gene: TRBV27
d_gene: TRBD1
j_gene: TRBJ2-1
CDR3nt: TGTGCCAGCAGTCGGACAGGCGTCAGCTCCTACAATGAGCAGTTCTTC
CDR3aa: CASSRTGVSSYNEQFF

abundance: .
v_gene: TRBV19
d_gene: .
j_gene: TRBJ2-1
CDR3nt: TGTGCCAGTAGTACCCTCCTGGACCGACGTAATGAGCAGTTCTTC
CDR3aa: CASSTLLDRRNEQFF

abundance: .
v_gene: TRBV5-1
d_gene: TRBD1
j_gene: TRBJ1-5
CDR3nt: TGCGCCAGCAGCCCGGACAGGGGTGGTCAGCCCCAGCATTTT
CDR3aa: CASSPDRGGQPQHF

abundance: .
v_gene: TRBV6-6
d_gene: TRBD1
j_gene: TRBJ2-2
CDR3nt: TGTGCCAGCAGTCCTGGGACAGGGATGAACACCGGGGAGCTGTTTTTT
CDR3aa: CASSPGTGMNTGELFF

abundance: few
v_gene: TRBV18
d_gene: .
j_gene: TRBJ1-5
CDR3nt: TGTGCCAGCTCACCAAGGACACTGGATGAACAGCATTTT
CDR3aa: CASSPRTLDEQHF

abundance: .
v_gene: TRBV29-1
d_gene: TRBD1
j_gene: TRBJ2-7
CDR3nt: TGCAGCGTTTCTGCTGGGACAGGTCCCTACGAGCAGTACTTC
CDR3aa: CSVSAGTGPYEQYF

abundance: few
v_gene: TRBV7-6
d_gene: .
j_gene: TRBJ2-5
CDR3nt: TGTGCCAGCAGCTTATTTTCAGGGGCTACCCAAGAGACCCAGTACTTC
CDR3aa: CASSLFSGATQETQYF

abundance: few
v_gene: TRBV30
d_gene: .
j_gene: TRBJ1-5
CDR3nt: TGTGCCTGGAGTGTACTAGAGGGGAGCAATCAGCCCCAGCATTTT
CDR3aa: CAWSVLEGSNQPQHF

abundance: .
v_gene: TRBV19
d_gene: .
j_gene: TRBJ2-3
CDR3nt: TGTGCCAGTAGTATACGCGGACAGCTCACAGATACGCAGTATTTT
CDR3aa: CASSIRGQLTDTQYF

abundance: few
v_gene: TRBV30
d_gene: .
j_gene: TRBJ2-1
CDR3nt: TGTGCCTGGAGTTTTGGGCGGGGCCTTCACATCAGTTCCTACAATGAGCAGTTCTTC
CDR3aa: CAWSFGRGLHISSYNEQFF

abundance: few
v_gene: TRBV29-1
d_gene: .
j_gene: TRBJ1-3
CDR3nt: TGCAGCGTTGAAAGGGGAATCTCTGGAAACACCATATATTTT
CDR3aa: CSVERGISGNTIYF

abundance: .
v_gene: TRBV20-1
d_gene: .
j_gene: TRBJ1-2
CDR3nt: TGCAGTGCTTCCCAGACTGGTCGCTACACCTTC
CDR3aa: CSASQTGRYTF

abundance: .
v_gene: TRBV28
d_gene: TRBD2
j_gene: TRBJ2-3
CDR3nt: TGTGCCAGCAGTACCCGGACTAGCTTCACAGATACGCAGTATTTT
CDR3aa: CASSTRTSFTDTQYF

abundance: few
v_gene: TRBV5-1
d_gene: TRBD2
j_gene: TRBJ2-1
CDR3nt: TGCGCCAGCAGCTTAACTAGCGGGGGGTACAATGAGCAGTTCTTC
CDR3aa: CASSLTSGGYNEQFF

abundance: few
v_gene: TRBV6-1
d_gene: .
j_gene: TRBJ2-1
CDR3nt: TGTGCCAGCAGTGAATTGGCCGTGAACAATGAGCAGTTCTTC
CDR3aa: CASSELAVNNEQFF

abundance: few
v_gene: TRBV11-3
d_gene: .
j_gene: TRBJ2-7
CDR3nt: TGTGCCAGCAGCGCTAGATCTTTGGGAGAGCAGTACTTC
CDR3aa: CASSARSLGEQYF

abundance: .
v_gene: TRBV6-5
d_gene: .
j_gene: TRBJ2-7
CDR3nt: TGTGCCAGCAGTTACTCTTCCCACGAGCAGTACTTC
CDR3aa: CASSYSSHEQYF

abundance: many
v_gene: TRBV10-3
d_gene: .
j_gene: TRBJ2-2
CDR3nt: TGTGCCATCAGTGACCCAAGTCCTGGGGAGCTGTTTTTT
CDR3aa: CAISDPSPGELFF

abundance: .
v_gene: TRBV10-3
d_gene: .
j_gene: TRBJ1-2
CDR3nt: TGTGCCATCAGTGGACGGACGGGGGCAGGGGATCATGGCTACACCTTC
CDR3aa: CAISGRTGAGDHGYTF

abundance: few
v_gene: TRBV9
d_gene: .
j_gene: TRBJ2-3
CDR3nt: TGTGCCAGCAGCGGTGGGACTCCAAAGTTTTTAGATACGCAGTATTTT
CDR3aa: CASSGGTPKFLDTQYF

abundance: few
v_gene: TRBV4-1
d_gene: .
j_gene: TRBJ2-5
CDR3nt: TGCGCCAGCAGCCAAGAATGGACCTCCACCATGGAGACCCAGTACTTC
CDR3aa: CASSQEWTSTMETQYF

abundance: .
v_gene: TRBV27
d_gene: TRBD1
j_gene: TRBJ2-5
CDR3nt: TGTGCCAGCAGTTACAGGGGGGAGACCCAGTACTTC
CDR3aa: CASSYRGETQYF

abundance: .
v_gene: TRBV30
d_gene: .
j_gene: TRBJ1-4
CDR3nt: TGTGCCTGGAGTATCGGTATGGAAAATGAAAAACTGTTTTTT
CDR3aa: CAWSIGMENEKLFF

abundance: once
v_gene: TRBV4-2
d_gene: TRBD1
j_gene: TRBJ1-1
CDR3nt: TGTGCCAGCAGCCAGACCCCTGCAGGGGGCCAGAACACTGAAGCTTTCTTT
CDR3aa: CASSQTPAGGQNTEAFF

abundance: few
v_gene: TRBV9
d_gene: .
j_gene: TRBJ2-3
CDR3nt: TGTGCCAGCAGCAAGGAGGGCCCAGATACGCAGTATTTT
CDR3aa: CASSKEGPDTQYF

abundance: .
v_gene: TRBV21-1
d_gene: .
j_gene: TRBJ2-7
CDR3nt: TGTGCCAGCAGCAAAGCGCCAGGTTGCAGCTCCTACGAGCAGTACTTC
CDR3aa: CASSKAPGCSSYEQYF

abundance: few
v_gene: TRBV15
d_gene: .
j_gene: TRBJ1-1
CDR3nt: TGTGCCACCAGCAGAGACGGGGTTGGAGTCCCTGAAGCTTTCTTT
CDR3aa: CATSRDGVGVPEAFF

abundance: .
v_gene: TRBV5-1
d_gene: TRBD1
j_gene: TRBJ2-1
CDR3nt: TGCGCCAGCAGCTCTACCGGACAGGCATCCTACAATGAGCAGTTCTTC
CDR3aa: CASSSTGQASYNEQFF

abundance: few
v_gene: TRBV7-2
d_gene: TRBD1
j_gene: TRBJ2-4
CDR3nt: TGTGCCAGCAGCCGTGACAGGGTGAATAACATTCAGTACTTC
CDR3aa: CASSRDRVNNIQYF

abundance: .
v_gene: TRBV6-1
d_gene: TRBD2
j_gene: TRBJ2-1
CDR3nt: TGTGCCAGCAGTGAAGCGGGTAGCGGGGGCAGAAGCTCCTACAATGAGCAGTTCTTC
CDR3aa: CASSEAGSGGRSSYNEQFF

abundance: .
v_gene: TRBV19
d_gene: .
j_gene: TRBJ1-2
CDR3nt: TGTGCCAGTACCTCCTACTCCCAGATGCTCGGCTACACCTTC
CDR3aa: CASTSYSQMLGYTF

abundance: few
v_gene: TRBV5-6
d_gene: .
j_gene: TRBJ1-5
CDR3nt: TGTGCCAGCAGCGTGGGACGAAATCAGCCCCAGCATTTT
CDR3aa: CASSVGRNQPQHF

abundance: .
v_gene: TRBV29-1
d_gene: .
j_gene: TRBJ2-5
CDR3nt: TGCAGCGTTGAACGAGGGCTACAAGAGACCCAGTACTTC
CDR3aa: CSVERGLQETQYF

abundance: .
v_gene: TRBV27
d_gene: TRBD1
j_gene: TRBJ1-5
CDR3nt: TGTGCCAGTCCCGGGACAGTCGGCCCCCCCAGCAATCAGTCCCAGCATTTT
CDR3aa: CASPGTVGPPSNQSQHF

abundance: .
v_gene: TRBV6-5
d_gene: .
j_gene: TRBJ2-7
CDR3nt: TGTGCCAGCCGCATTCTCGGGCAGCCCTACGAGCAGTACTTC
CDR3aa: CASRILGQPYEQYF

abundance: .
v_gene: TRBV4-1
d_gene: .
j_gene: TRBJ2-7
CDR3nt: TGCGCCAGCAGCCAAGTTCCCGGACAGTCCTCCTACGAGCAGTACTTC
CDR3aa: CASSQVPGQSSYEQYF

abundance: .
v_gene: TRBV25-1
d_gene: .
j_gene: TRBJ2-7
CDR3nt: TGTGCCAGCAGTAAGGGTCCTTCCTCCTACGAGCAGTACTTC
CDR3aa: CASSKGPSSYEQYF

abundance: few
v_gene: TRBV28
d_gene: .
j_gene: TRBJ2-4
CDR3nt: TGTGCCAGCAGAAGACAGGATTCAATTGTGAGCATTCAGTACTTC
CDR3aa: CASRRQDSIVSIQYF

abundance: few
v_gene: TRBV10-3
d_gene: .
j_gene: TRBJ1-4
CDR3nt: TGTGCCATCGGTAGAGGTCGGGGAGCAACTAATGAAAAACTGTTTTTT
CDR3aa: CAIGRGRGATNEKLFF

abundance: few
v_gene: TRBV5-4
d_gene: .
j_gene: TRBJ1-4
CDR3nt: TGTGCCAGCAGCTTGGACGGGGCAACTAATGAAAAACTGTTTTTT
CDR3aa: CASSLDGATNEKLFF

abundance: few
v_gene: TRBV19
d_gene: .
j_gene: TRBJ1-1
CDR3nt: TGTGCCAGTAGTATGTACAGGGAAATAAACACTGAAGCTTTCTTT
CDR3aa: CASSMYREINTEAFF

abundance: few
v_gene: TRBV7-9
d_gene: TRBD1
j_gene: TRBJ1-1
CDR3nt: TGTGCCAGCAGCTCACCGGGACAGGGGACTGAAGCTTTCTTT
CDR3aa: CASSSPGQGTEAFF

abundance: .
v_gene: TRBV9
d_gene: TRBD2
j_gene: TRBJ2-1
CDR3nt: TGTGCCAGCAGCGTAGCCACTAGCGGCTACAATGAGCAGTTCTTC
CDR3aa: CASSVATSGYNEQFF

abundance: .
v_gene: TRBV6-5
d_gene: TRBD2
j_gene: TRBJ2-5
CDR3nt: TGTGCCAGCAGTTACTCTCTGGGGAGGGGAGAGACCCAGTACTTC
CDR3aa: CASSYSLGRGETQYF